The 29 T cell receptor beta chains listed next were all sequenced from one sample in a study of shared clonotypes between healthy human individuals. Assay: immunoSEQ multiplex PCR; the TCRdb copy retains only in-frame clones and omits some. The sample lists about 660,000 clones; roughly 70% were seen once. Sample: memory CD4+ T cells sorted from blood. Subset in this sample: CD45RA-negative fraction. Receptors originate from a woman under 40 in good health.

The chain uses TRBV11-2 and TRBJ2-7; D gene uncertain. The germline V gene encodes CDR1 SGHAT and CDR2 FQNNGV. Trimming took 1 base from V and 2 from J, leaving 12 bases between them. This CDR3 has 15 residues. CDR3 loop: CASSLVLGGAYEQYF. CDR3 coding DNA: TGTGCCAGCAGCTTAGTCCTGGGCGGTGCCTACGAGCAGTACTTC.

The chain joins TRBV5-1 to TRBJ2-1; D perhaps matches TRBD2 (7 bases). V lost 0 bases and J 7 bases, leaving 14 bases between the germline ends. The CDR3 is 15 residues long. Germline lookup yields CDR1 SGHRS and CDR2 YFSETQ. CDR3 loop: CASSLVGGRGNEQFF. DNA for the CDR3: TGCGCCAGCAGCTTGGTGGGTGGGAGGGGGAATGAGCAGTTCTTC.

This chain uses TRBV5-1 with TRBJ2-5; TRBD1 aligns across 7 bases. The junction had 3 bases not matched to a gene; V was cut back by 4 bases and J by 0 bases. Germline values: CDR1 SGHRS, CDR2 YFSETQ. CDR3 size: 14 residues. The CDR3 DNA sequence: TGCGCCAGCAGCCAACAGGGGAACCAAGAGACCCAGTACTTC. As protein: CASSQQGNQETQYF.

The J gene is TRBJ2-7, the V gene TRBV5-1; 11 bases are a match to TRBD1. The CDR3 contains 15 residues. Germline V CDR1 and CDR2: SGHRS, YFSETQ. V was clipped by 3 bases and J by 5 bases; unmatched bases: 7. This chain's CDR3 is CASSSGRTGGNEQYF. In nucleotides, the CDR3 is TGCGCCAGCAGCTCTGGAAGGACAGGGGGCAACGAGCAGTACTTC.

On this clone: A much larger clone is a single base away; this may be a read error. The chain links TRBV5-1 to TRBJ2-2, with D possibly being TRBD1 (6 bases). From germline, CDR1 is SGHRS and CDR2 YFSETQ. V gave up 0 bases and J gave up 3 bases, with 6 bases separating them. The CDR3 runs to 14 residues. The CDR3, as DNA: TGCGCCAGCAGCTTGGGACAGGACACCGGGGAGCTGTTTTTT. Translated: CASSLGQDTGELFF.

The chain combines TRBV5-1 with TRBJ2-5; D is perhaps TRBD1 or TRBD2 (5 bases each). V was clipped by 2 bases and J by 2 bases, with 13 bases between them. The CDR3 spans 15 residues. Germline V gene lookup returns CDR1 SGHRS and CDR2 YFSETQ. The CDR3 here is CASSFRQRGQETQYF. CDR3 nucleotides: TGCGCCAGCAGCTTCCGACAGAGGGGACAAGAGACCCAGTACTTC.

The rearrangement links TRBV25-1 to TRBJ2-7; either TRBD1 or TRBD2 may fit D (8 bases each). V lost 4 bases, J lost 3 bases, and 16 bases lay in between. Germline-derived CDR1 and CDR2 are MGHDK and SYGVNS. The CDR3 runs to 15 residues. This CDR3 is CASSARTGTSYEQYF. The CDR3 coding sequence is TGTGCCAGCAGTGCCCGGACAGGGACTAGCTACGAGCAGTACTTC.

This chain links TRBV7-9 with TRBJ2-5; 9 bases are a match to TRBD1. Per the germline V gene, CDR1 is SEHNR and CDR2 is FQNEAQ (reference sequence). V was clipped by 6 bases and J by 5 bases; unmatched bases: 10. This CDR3 region has 15 residues. CDR3 DNA sequence: TGTGCCAGCAGTCGGGGACAGGGCCCAGGGGAGACCCAGTACTTC. It translates to CASSRGQGPGETQYF. The variable domain in full, completed from reference TRBV7-9 and TRBJ2-5, reads DTGVSQNPRHKITKRGQNVTFRCDPISEHNRLYWYRQTLGQGPEFLTYFQNEAQLEKSRLLSDRFSAERPKGSFSTLEIQRTEQGDSAMYLCASSRGQGPGETQYFGPGTRLLVL.

The J gene is TRBJ2-5, the V gene TRBV5-1; no clear D gene. Trimming left V 1 base short and J 4 bases short, with 11 bases between. This CDR3 has 14 amino acids. Germline V gene lookup returns CDR1 SGHRS and CDR2 YFSETQ. The CDR3 here is CASSLTSTAETQYF. CDR3 in DNA: TGCGCCAGCAGCTTGACCAGCACGGCAGAGACCCAGTACTTC.

J is TRBJ2-4 and V is TRBV5-1; D is undetermined. This CDR3 spans 13 amino acids. CDR1 and CDR2 (germline): SGHRS, YFSETQ. V lost 0 bases and J lost 8, with 9 bases in between. Here the CDR3 reads CASSLAIEDIQYF. The CDR3 bases are TGCGCCAGCAGCTTGGCCATTGAGGACATTCAGTACTTC.

This clone occurred many times. Other DNA sequences of this sample code for an identical CDR3. This chain connects TRBV6-1 to TRBJ2-6; no firm D call. V gave up 3 bases and J gave up 1 base, with 4 bases separating them. In germline, CDR1 is MNHNS, CDR2 SASEGT. This CDR3 is built from 14 residues. The CDR3 loop reads CASSEGSGANVLTF. Here the CDR3 DNA reads TGTGCCAGCAGTGAGGGATCTGGGGCCAACGTCCTGACTTTC.

A note on this clone: A far larger clone is one base from this, pointing to a likely read error. The chain has TRBV5-4 and TRBJ2-2, with unresolved D. Germline CDR1 is SGHNT and CDR2 is YYREEE (reference sequence). This CDR3 has 16 residues. Trimming cost V 3 bases and J 3 bases, with 15 bases left between them. In DNA, the CDR3 is TGTGCCAGCAGCTCTGGGCCGACTTCCGACACCGGGGAGCTGTTTTTT. It codes for CASSSGPTSDTGELFF.

This clone showed up many times. The chain recombines TRBV30 with TRBJ1-3; D unclear. V lost 4 bases to trimming and J lost 0 bases, with 10 bases between them. Germline V gene data show CDR1 as GTSNPN and CDR2 as SVGIG (reference sequence). This CDR3 spans 14 amino acids. Here the CDR3 reads CAWTVGFSGNTIYF. The CDR3 coding sequence is TGTGCCTGGACGGTTGGGTTCTCTGGAAACACCATATATTTT.

Concerning this clone itself: This could be a read error, since a much larger clone is one nucleotide away. V gene TRBV7-8 combines with J gene TRBJ1-1; D ambiguous. The V end was cut by 5 bases, the J end by 3 bases, with 10 bases between. The CDR3 has 13 amino acids. The germline gives CDR1 SGHVS, CDR2 FQNEAQ. The CDR3 DNA sequence: TGTGCCAGCAGCCCTCAACGGGACACTGAAGCTTTCTTT. As protein: CASSPQRDTEAFF.

V and J are TRBV27 and TRBJ2-1; 13 nucleotides align to TRBD2. J lost 8 bases, V lost 2 bases, and 9 bases had no gene match. Germline CDR1 is MNHEY and CDR2 is SMNVEV (reference sequence). CDR3 length: 17 amino acids. The CDR3, as DNA: TGTGCCAGCAGTTTAAGGACTAGCGGGAGCATCGGGGATGAGCAGTTCTTC. Protein sequence: CASSLRTSGSIGDEQFF.

The chain employs TRBV9 and TRBJ2-2; TRBD2 matches at 12 bases. CDR3 length: 15 amino acids. Germline loops: CDR1 SGDLS, CDR2 YYNGEE. V gave up 3 bases and J gave up 7 bases; unmatched junction bases: 4. CDR3 nucleotide sequence: TGTGCCAGCAGCGCTAGCGGGAGGGCCGGCGGGGAGCTGTTTTTT. This translates into CASSASGRAGGELFF.

Only one count was recorded for this clone. This chain uses TRBV25-1 with TRBJ2-7; TRBD2 aligns across 8 bases. The V segment lost 3 bases and the J segment 0 bases; nucleotides outside the gene matches: 13. CDR1 and CDR2 from the germline V gene are MGHDK and SYGVNS. This CDR3 is built from 18 residues. CDR3 region: CASSDEGLGGRISYEQYF. As DNA, the CDR3 is TGTGCCAGCAGTGACGAAGGGTTGGGCGGGAGGATCTCCTACGAGCAGTACTTC.

Concerning this clone itself: Other DNA variants within this sample encode the same CDR3. This rearrangement joins TRBV5-1 to TRBJ1-3; D call uncertain. Between the trimmed V and J ends, which lost 5 bases and 0 bases, there was a span of 9 bases. The germline gives CDR1 SGHRS, CDR2 YFSETQ. The CDR3 spans 14 residues. The CDR3 bases are TGCGCCAGCAGTTCAGATCTCTCTGGAAACACCATATATTTT. Translated, it gives CASSSDLSGNTIYF.

V and J are TRBV7-2 and TRBJ2-2, with D possibly being TRBD2 (5 bases). The V gene lost 5 bases and the J gene lost 1 base, with 14 bases spanning the gap. Germline CDR1 reads SGHTA; CDR2 reads FQGNSA. This CDR3 is 16 amino acids long. CDR3 DNA sequence: TGTGCCAGCAGCGACCCGAGGGAGCGGAACACCGGGGAGCTGTTTTTT. Its translation: CASSDPRERNTGELFF.

This clone was observed a few times. J is TRBJ1-5 and V is TRBV10-3; possibly TRBD1 for D (6 bases). Trimming left V 6 bases short and J 3 bases short, with 12 bases between. The CDR3 sequence is 14 residues long. CDR1 and CDR2 from the germline V gene are ENHRY and SYGVKD. CDR3 coding DNA: TGTGCCATCAGCGAGAGGGGGAACAATCAGCCCCAGCATTTT. Its translation: CAISERGNNQPQHF.

The rearrangement joins TRBV6-4 to TRBJ2-3, with TRBD2 matching 9 bases. V shed 4 bases and J 5 bases; nucleotides not matched to a gene: 7. Germline CDR1 is MRHNA and CDR2 is SNTAGT. The CDR3 runs 15 residues. The CDR3 here is CASSGAGGPQDTQYF. DNA of the CDR3: TGTGCCAGCAGTGGAGCGGGAGGTCCCCAAGATACGCAGTATTTT.

The rearrangement links TRBV15 to TRBJ2-1, with D possibly matching TRBD1 (6 bases). Trimming stripped 2 bases from V and 3 bases from J, with 17 bases between. Germline loops: CDR1 LNHNV, CDR2 YYDKDF (reference sequence). CDR3 length equals 17 residues. The CDR3 DNA is TGTGCCACCAGCAGATTAAGGTCAGGGGCGATCTACAATGAGCAGTTCTTC. Protein product: CATSRLRSGAIYNEQFF.

V usage is TRBV18 and J usage is TRBJ2-5; the match to TRBD2 covers 9 bases. Germline V lookup: CDR1 KGHSH, CDR2 LQKENI. This CDR3 spans 14 amino acids. V shed 1 base, J shed 7 bases, and the junction held 4 bases outside the gene matches. CDR3 coding DNA: TGTGCCAGCTCACCACAGCGGGAGGTCGTGACCCAGTACTTC. Protein sequence: CASSPQREVVTQYF.

This clone was observed a handful of times. This rearrangement joins TRBV7-8 to TRBJ1-2; 7 bases match TRBD1. V lost 1 base, J lost 7 bases, and 15 bases stayed unmatched. Germline loops: CDR1 SGHVS, CDR2 FQNEAQ. The length of the CDR3 is 17 residues. The CDR3 reads CASSLVGRGRMRGGYTF. For the CDR3, the DNA is TGTGCCAGCAGCTTAGTGGGGAGGGGGCGGATGCGTGGTGGCTACACCTTC.

The gene calls are TRBV7-2 and TRBJ2-7; TRBD2 aligns across 7 bases. The CDR3 spans 14 residues. After removal of 4 bases from V and 4 bases from J, the junction contained 7 bases not matched to a gene. Germline-derived CDR1 and CDR2 are SGHTA and FQGNSA. For the CDR3, the DNA is TGTGCCAGCAGCTCACCGGGACTATTATACGAGCAGTACTTC. It translates to CASSSPGLLYEQYF. Variable domain in full (rest from reference TRBV7-2 and TRBJ2-7): GAGVSQSPSNKVTEKGKDVELRCDPISGHTALYWYRQSLGQGLEFLIYFQGNSAPDKSGLPSDRFSAERTGGSVSTLTIQRTQQEDSAVYLCASSSPGLLYEQYFGPGTRLTVT.

This clone was seen once. Sequence at one end of the junction differs from germline and may be a read error. The V and J genes are TRBV6-5 and TRBJ2-7; 9 bases line up with TRBD2. The CDR3 contains 15 residues. Per germline, CDR1 MNHEY and CDR2 SVGAGI. CDR3 loop: CASSDSEPGLAEQYF. The CDR3 nucleotides are TGTGCCAGCAGTGACTCGGAACCGGGACTAGCTGAGCAGTACTTC.

This clone was seen a single time. The chain carries TRBV2 and TRBJ1-1, with no clear D. Trimming shortened V by 2 bases and J by 10 bases, and 14 bases separated the two germline ends. The CDR3 has 13 amino acids. Germline CDR1 and CDR2: SNHLY and FYNNEI. CDR3 coding DNA: TGTGCCAGCAGTGAAAGTCAGGCCCAGAGAGCTTTCTTT. It codes for CASSESQAQRAFF.

This chain joins TRBV27 and TRBJ2-7, with D unclear. The CDR3 runs 14 residues. Trimming took 2 bases from V and 0 from J, leaving 8 bases between them. Looked up from germline, CDR1 is MNHEY and CDR2 is SMNVEV (reference sequence). CDR3 in amino acids: CASSLTAPSYEQYF. The CDR3 region has the DNA TGTGCCAGCAGTTTAACGGCCCCCTCCTACGAGCAGTACTTC.

This chain uses TRBV10-3 with TRBJ2-7; 10 bases fit TRBD2. Germline V gene sequence: CDR1 ENHRY, CDR2 SYGVKD. The V segment lost 6 bases and the J segment 5 bases; nucleotides outside the gene matches: 7. CDR3 size: 14 residues. The CDR3 bases are TGTGCCATCAGCTTGCTAGCGGGAGACAACGAGCAGTACTTC. Translated: CAISLLAGDNEQYF.